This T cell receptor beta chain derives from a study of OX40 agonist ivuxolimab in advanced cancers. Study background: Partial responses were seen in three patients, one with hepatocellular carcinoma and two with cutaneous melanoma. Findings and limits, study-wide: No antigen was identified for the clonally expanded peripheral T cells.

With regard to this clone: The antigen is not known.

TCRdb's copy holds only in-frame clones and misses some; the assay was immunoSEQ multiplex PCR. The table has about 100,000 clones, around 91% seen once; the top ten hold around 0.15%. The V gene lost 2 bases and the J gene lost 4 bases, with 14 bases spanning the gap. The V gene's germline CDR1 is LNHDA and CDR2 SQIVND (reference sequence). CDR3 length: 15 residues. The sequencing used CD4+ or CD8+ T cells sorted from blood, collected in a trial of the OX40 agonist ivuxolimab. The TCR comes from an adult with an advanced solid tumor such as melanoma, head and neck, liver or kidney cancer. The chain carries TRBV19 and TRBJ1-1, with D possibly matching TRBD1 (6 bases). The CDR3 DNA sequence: TGTGCCAGTAGTATATCCCTACAGGGCGGCACTGAAGCTTTCTTT. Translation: CASSISLQGGTEAFF.